This record looks at one TCR beta chain sequence and its context. The PCR employed 60 Vbeta primers together with 13 Jbeta primers. Repertoires were generated with immunoSEQ multiplex PCR, while TCRdb's copy carries only in-frame clones and drops some. This table holds approximately 280,000 clones, 80% to 90% found once. Each donor was nominally healthy when sampled (though unrecorded immune exposures were likely). These data come from a study of cytomegalovirus exposure and HLA in healthy donors. V shed 5 bases and J shed 10 bases, with 17 bases lying between them. The CDR3 length is 12 residues. Germline V gene lookup returns CDR1 SQVTM and CDR2 ANQGSEA.

The sequence was obtained from a man aged 35-49 years in good health and CMV-seropositive. The chain couples TRBV29-1 to TRBJ1-1; D may be TRBD1 (6 bases). Sequencing was performed on PBMCs. The CDR3 loop reads CSVPKGGLGAFF. The CDR3 DNA sequence: TGCAGCGTTCCAAAGGGGGGGCTCGGAGCTTTCTTT.